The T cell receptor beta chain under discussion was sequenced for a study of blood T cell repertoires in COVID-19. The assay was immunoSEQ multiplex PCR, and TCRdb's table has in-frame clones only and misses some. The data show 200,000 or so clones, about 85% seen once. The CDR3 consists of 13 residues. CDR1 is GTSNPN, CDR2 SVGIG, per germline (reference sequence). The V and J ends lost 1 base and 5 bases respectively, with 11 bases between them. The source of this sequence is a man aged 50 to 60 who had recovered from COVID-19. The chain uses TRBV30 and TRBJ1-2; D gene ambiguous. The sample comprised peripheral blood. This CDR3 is CAWSGGSGYGYTF. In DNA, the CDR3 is TGTGCCTGGAGTGGAGGGAGTGGGTATGGCTACACCTTC.